This is a list of T cell receptor beta chains from one sample in a study of blood T cells in healthy people across ages. TCRdb passed the 5' RACE reads through MiXCR, listing each CDR3 protein once. The sample carries 550,000 to 800,000 distinct CDR3 sequences, under 25% recorded once. The sequenced sample consisted of blood. These receptor sequences come from a man aged 65 to 79 in good health. The CDR3 runs from the conserved cysteine through the conserved F or W. The order of the fields is D gene, clone size, V gene, J gene, CDR3 DNA, CDR3 protein. The D gene is left open where the match is weak. Only part of the rows carry a size: once, few, many, or a class if the clone is expanded.

d_gene: TRBD2; abundance: few; v_gene: TRBV7-3; j_gene: TRBJ2-3; CDR3nt: TGTGCCAGCAGCCCCTCTAGCGGGCCTCGCACAGATACGCAGTATTTT; CDR3aa: CASSPSSGPRTDTQYF
d_gene: .; abundance: few; v_gene: TRBV5-1; j_gene: TRBJ1-1; CDR3nt: TGCGCCAGCAGCCAAGCAGGGATGGACACTGAAGCTTTCTTT; CDR3aa: CASSQAGMDTEAFF
d_gene: .; abundance: .; v_gene: TRBV5-1; j_gene: TRBJ2-3; CDR3nt: TGCGCCAGCAGTCCGGGACTCACCACAGATACGCAGTATTTT; CDR3aa: CASSPGLTTDTQYF
d_gene: TRBD2; abundance: .; v_gene: TRBV7-8; j_gene: TRBJ2-1; CDR3nt: TGTGCCAGCAGCGCGCTGACTAGCGGGGAAGGGGTCTTC; CDR3aa: CASSALTSGEGVF
d_gene: .; abundance: .; v_gene: TRBV9; j_gene: TRBJ2-3; CDR3nt: TGTGCCAGCAGCGTAGTCTCTGGGGATACGCAGTATTTT; CDR3aa: CASSVVSGDTQYF
d_gene: .; abundance: once; v_gene: TRBV28; j_gene: TRBJ2-6; CDR3nt: TGTGCCAGCAGTTTACCACTTGACAGGTCGGGGGCCAACGTCCTGACTTTC; CDR3aa: CASSLPLDRSGANVLTF
d_gene: .; abundance: few; v_gene: TRBV21-1; j_gene: TRBJ1-2; CDR3nt: TGTGCCAGCAGCTCTCGGTCCTGGGCGTACTATGGCTACACCTTC; CDR3aa: CASSSRSWAYYGYTF
d_gene: .; abundance: .; v_gene: TRBV10-3; j_gene: TRBJ2-3; CDR3nt: TGTGCCATCAGTGAGTCTGCGGGACAGTTAGATACGCAGTATTTT; CDR3aa: CAISESAGQLDTQYF
d_gene: TRBD2; abundance: many; v_gene: TRBV20-1; j_gene: TRBJ2-5; CDR3nt: TGCAGTGCTAGAGAGCCACTAGCGACTCAAGAGACCCAGTACTTC; CDR3aa: CSAREPLATQETQYF
d_gene: .; abundance: few; v_gene: TRBV19; j_gene: TRBJ2-1; CDR3nt: TGTGCCAGTAGTATGAGGGGGGACTCCTACAATGAGCAGTTCTTC; CDR3aa: CASSMRGDSYNEQFF
d_gene: .; abundance: many; v_gene: TRBV5-6; j_gene: TRBJ1-5; CDR3nt: TGTGCCAGCAGCTTTTTTAGGGGGGTCCAGCCCCAGCATTTT; CDR3aa: CASSFFRGVQPQHF
d_gene: TRBD2; abundance: .; v_gene: TRBV12-3/TRBV12-4; j_gene: TRBJ2-3; CDR3nt: TGTGCCAGCAGTGCTACTAGCGCCACAGATACGCAGTATTTT; CDR3aa: CASSATSATDTQYF
d_gene: .; abundance: .; v_gene: TRBV5-1; j_gene: TRBJ2-1; CDR3nt: TGCGCCAGCAGCTGGACCAAGCCCTACAATGAGCAGTTCTTC; CDR3aa: CASSWTKPYNEQFF
d_gene: .; abundance: .; v_gene: TRBV20-1; j_gene: TRBJ2-6; CDR3nt: TGCAGTGCCTCCCCCCTACAGTACTCTGGGGCCAACGTCCTGACTTTC; CDR3aa: CSASPLQYSGANVLTF
d_gene: .; abundance: .; v_gene: TRBV20-1; j_gene: TRBJ2-2; CDR3nt: TGCAGTGCTAGAGATGGGCGGCATTTTGACACCGGGGAGCTGTTTTTT; CDR3aa: CSARDGRHFDTGELFF
d_gene: .; abundance: .; v_gene: TRBV24-1; j_gene: TRBJ2-2; CDR3nt: TGTGCCACCAGTGATTCCTCCAGGGACACCGGGGAGCTGTTTTTT; CDR3aa: CATSDSSRDTGELFF
d_gene: TRBD2; abundance: few; v_gene: TRBV29-1; j_gene: TRBJ2-5; CDR3nt: TGCAGCGTTGAAGATCCTTGGACTAGCGGCGGGAGGATCCAGTACTTC; CDR3aa: CSVEDPWTSGGRIQYF
d_gene: TRBD1; abundance: .; v_gene: TRBV29-1; j_gene: TRBJ2-6; CDR3nt: TGCAGCGTCTCGGACAGGGGGGATAACGTCCTGACTTTC; CDR3aa: CSVSDRGDNVLTF
d_gene: .; abundance: .; v_gene: TRBV5-1; j_gene: TRBJ2-1; CDR3nt: TGCGCCAGCAGCTTGGAAGGTGGCGCCGGGGATGAGCAGTTCTTC; CDR3aa: CASSLEGGAGDEQFF
d_gene: .; abundance: few; v_gene: TRBV2; j_gene: TRBJ2-7; CDR3nt: TGTGCCAGCCTAGGGATCAGGAACGAGCAGTACTTC; CDR3aa: CASLGIRNEQYF
d_gene: TRBD1; abundance: .; v_gene: TRBV4-1; j_gene: TRBJ2-4; CDR3nt: TGCGCCAGCAGCCAAGATCAGTCAGGGGGCAGCGGGGCCAAAAACATTCAGTACTTC; CDR3aa: CASSQDQSGGSGAKNIQYF
d_gene: .; abundance: .; v_gene: TRBV5-1; j_gene: TRBJ2-7; CDR3nt: TGCGCCAGCAGCCCCAGGGGGGGGGAGCAGTACTTC; CDR3aa: CASSPRGGEQYF
d_gene: .; abundance: .; v_gene: TRBV28; j_gene: TRBJ2-1; CDR3nt: TGTGCCAGCAGTTCGTTTGGGACCGAAGGTGGGAATGAGCAGTTCTTC; CDR3aa: CASSSFGTEGGNEQFF
d_gene: .; abundance: .; v_gene: TRBV20-1; j_gene: TRBJ1-5; CDR3nt: TGCAGTGCTAGTCCCCTTATGGGGTGGGAGCCCCAGCATTTT; CDR3aa: CSASPLMGWEPQHF
d_gene: .; abundance: few; v_gene: TRBV5-6; j_gene: TRBJ2-7; CDR3nt: TGTGCCAGCAGCTTGCAAGGTACTTTTCCCTACGAGCAGTACTTC; CDR3aa: CASSLQGTFPYEQYF
d_gene: .; abundance: .; v_gene: TRBV27; j_gene: TRBJ1-4; CDR3nt: TGTGCCAGCAGTTTAAAAGGGATTCGGGAAAAACTGTTTTTT; CDR3aa: CASSLKGIREKLFF
d_gene: TRBD2; abundance: .; v_gene: TRBV10-3; j_gene: TRBJ2-1; CDR3nt: TGTGCCATCAGTGAGTCGACTAGCTCTAATGAGCAGTTCTTC; CDR3aa: CAISESTSSNEQFF
d_gene: .; abundance: few; v_gene: TRBV5-1; j_gene: TRBJ1-2; CDR3nt: TGCGCCAGCAGCTTGGAGGCCAGTAACTATGGCTACACCTTC; CDR3aa: CASSLEASNYGYTF
d_gene: .; abundance: few; v_gene: TRBV7-2; j_gene: TRBJ1-4; CDR3nt: TGTGCCAGCAGCTGGGTGTTTGGGCCTAATGAAAAACTGGTTTTT; CDR3aa: CASSWVFGPNEKLVF
d_gene: .; abundance: few; v_gene: TRBV4-1; j_gene: TRBJ2-2; CDR3nt: TGCGCCAGCAGCCAAGATCGAGCGGCGAACACCGGGGAGCTGTTTTTT; CDR3aa: CASSQDRAANTGELFF
d_gene: .; abundance: .; v_gene: TRBV14; j_gene: TRBJ2-5; CDR3nt: TGTGCCAGCAGCCAAGATCCTCAGTACCAAGAGACCCAGTACTTC; CDR3aa: CASSQDPQYQETQYF
d_gene: .; abundance: .; v_gene: TRBV9; j_gene: TRBJ1-3; CDR3nt: TGTGCCAGCAGCGTAGCTGGGACGGCTGAAAACACCATATATTTT; CDR3aa: CASSVAGTAENTIYF
d_gene: TRBD1; abundance: few; v_gene: TRBV20-1; j_gene: TRBJ2-3; CDR3nt: TGCAGTGCCCCGAGGGGGCCTAGCACAGATACGCAGTATTTT; CDR3aa: CSAPRGPSTDTQYF
d_gene: TRBD2; abundance: .; v_gene: TRBV5-1; j_gene: TRBJ2-1; CDR3nt: TGCGCCAGCAGCTTGGCCGCAATTTCTTGGACTAGCGAAAGCTCCTACAATGAGCAGTTCTTC; CDR3aa: CASSLAAISWTSESSYNEQFF